The 14 T cell receptor beta chains reported below all come from one sample, sequenced in a study of blood T cell repertoires in COVID-19. TCRdb keeps only in-frame clones here, not all; method: immunoSEQ multiplex PCR. The sample yields hundreds of thousands of clones, 75% to 90% seen once. Sequencing was done on a sample of peripheral blood. The receptors come from a woman aged 25 to 39 with active or convalescent COVID-19.

This clone was observed a single time. The chain is built from TRBV20-1 and TRBJ1-1, with TRBD1 as a possible D gene (5 bases). Germline V CDR1 and CDR2: DFQATT, SNEGSKA (reference sequence). V gave up 4 bases and J gave up 8 bases, with 11 bases separating them. This CDR3 is built from 11 residues. CDR3 sequence reads: CSATWRGEAFF. Here the CDR3 DNA reads TGCAGTGCTACCTGGCGGGGGGAAGCTTTCTTT.

The chain has TRBV7-2 and TRBJ1-6, with D hard to call. V was trimmed by 3 bases and J by 3 bases, leaving 6 bases between them. There are 14 residues in the CDR3. The germline V gene has CDR1 SGHTA and CDR2 FQGNSA. For the CDR3, the DNA is TGTGCCAGCAGCTTTGCCAGCTATAATTCACCCCTCCACTTT. This sequence encodes CASSFASYNSPLHF.

The V and J genes are TRBV7-2 and TRBJ1-5; D is undetermined. There are 14 residues in the CDR3. Looked up from germline, CDR1 is SGHTA and CDR2 is FQGNSA. V was pared by 5 bases and J by 6 bases, with 14 bases between. The CDR3 DNA reads TGTGCCAGCAGCATAGTCCCAGCGGGTCAGCCCCAGCATTTT. Its translation: CASSIVPAGQPQHF.

This rearrangement joins TRBV5-1 to TRBJ1-6; unclear D gene. Trimming left V 0 bases short and J 3 bases short, with 10 bases between. CDR1 is SGHRS and CDR2 is YFSETQ in the germline V gene. The CDR3 loop spans 16 amino acids. The chain's CDR3 is CASSLAIESYNSPLHF. CDR3 nucleotide sequence: TGCGCCAGCAGCTTGGCTATCGAGAGCTATAATTCACCCCTCCACTTT. Supplemented by reference TRBV5-1 and TRBJ1-6, the full variable domain reads KAGVTQTPRYLIKTRGQQVTLSCSPISGHRSVSWYQQTPGQGLQFLFEYFSETQRNKGNFPGRFSGRQFSNSRSEMNVSTLELGDSALYLCASSLAIESYNSPLHFGNGTRLTVT.

V gene TRBV5-6 combines with J gene TRBJ2-1, with 8 bases aligning to TRBD2. Germline loops: CDR1 SGHDT, CDR2 YYEEEE. The CDR3 covers 13 residues. Trimming took 2 bases from V and 6 from J; bases not matched to a gene: 1. CDR3 region: CASSFGTSNEQFF. CDR3 coding DNA: TGTGCCAGCAGCTTCGGGACTAGCAATGAGCAGTTCTTC.

The chain employs TRBV28 and TRBJ2-1; a possible D gene is TRBD2 (5 bases). The CDR3 runs 14 residues. Germline V gene data show CDR1 as MDHEN and CDR2 as SYDVKM. Between the trimmed V and J ends, which lost 5 bases and 7 bases, there was a span of 15 bases. The CDR3 coding sequence is TGTGCCAGCAGTATCCGGGTGGAGGTGAATGAGCAGTTCTTC. This codes for CASSIRVEVNEQFF.

This clone was found once. This rearrangement joins TRBV5-1 to TRBJ1-1; possible D gene TRBD1, 6 bases. CDR3 length equals 18 residues. Looked up from germline, CDR1 is SGHRS and CDR2 is YFSETQ. V dropped 2 bases and J dropped 0 bases, with 20 bases sitting between them. The CDR3 reads CASSFLPGGRDMNTEAFF. Here the CDR3 DNA reads TGCGCCAGCAGCTTTCTTCCGGGGGGGCGCGACATGAACACTGAAGCTTTCTTT.

This clone was counted between two and nine times. This chain uses TRBV7-9 with TRBJ1-2, with D possibly matching TRBD1 (6 bases). The germline gives CDR1 SEHNR, CDR2 FQNEAQ (reference sequence). The length of the CDR3 is 15 residues. The V gene lost 3 bases and the J gene lost 1 base, with 12 bases spanning the gap. The CDR3 spells CASSFPGASNYGYTF. For the CDR3, the DNA is TGTGCCAGCAGCTTCCCAGGGGCGAGTAACTATGGCTACACCTTC. The full variable domain, completed using reference TRBV7-9 and TRBJ1-2, is DTGVSQNPRHKITKRGQNVTFRCDPISEHNRLYWYRQTLGQGPEFLTYFQNEAQLEKSRLLSDRFSAERPKGSFSTLEIQRTEQGDSAMYLCASSFPGASNYGYTFGSGTRLTVV.

This chain joins TRBV27 and TRBJ2-7; 7 positions match TRBD1. CDR1 and CDR2 (germline): MNHEY, SMNVEV (reference sequence). The CDR3 extends over 15 amino acids. Losses at the gene ends were 5 bases for V and 7 bases for J; bases not matched to a gene: 14. CDR3 bases: TGTGCCAGCAGTCCCCGACCCGAGACAGGGAGTGAGCAGTACTTC. It is translated as CASSPRPETGSEQYF.

This chain joins TRBV10-3 and TRBJ1-5; 9 bases match TRBD1. Trimming cost V 4 bases and J 1 base; bases outside gene matches: 2. The length of the CDR3 is 15 residues. From germline, CDR1 is ENHRY and CDR2 SYGVKD. The CDR3 nucleotides read TGTGCCATCAGTGTGGGGACAGGGAGCAATCAGCCCCAGCATTTT. Encoded protein: CAISVGTGSNQPQHF.

This clone was seen a single time. The rearrangement joins TRBV24-1 to TRBJ2-1; 9 bases are a match to TRBD2. J lost 8 bases, V lost 4 bases, and 5 bases had no gene match. Germline assignment: CDR1 KGHDR and CDR2 SFDVKD. The CDR3 totals 14 residues. The CDR3 reads CATSDSLAGDEQFF. CDR3 coding DNA: TGTGCCACCAGTGACTCCTTAGCGGGAGATGAGCAGTTCTTC.

This chain links TRBV11-3 with TRBJ2-2; 11 nucleotides align to TRBD1. CDR1 is SGHNT and CDR2 is YENEEA in the germline V gene. This CDR3 is built from 15 residues. The V and J ends lost 4 bases and 3 bases, in that order; junction bases with no gene match: 1. CDR3 DNA: TGTGCCAGCAGCTCGGGACAGGGGGACACCGGGGAGCTGTTTTTT. Protein product: CASSSGQGDTGELFF. Complete variable domain (other parts from reference TRBV11-3 and TRBJ2-2): EAGVVQSPRYKIIEKKQPVAFWCNPISGHNTLYWYLQNLGQGPELLIRYENEEAVDDSQLPKDRFSAERLKGVDSTLKIQPAELGDSAVYLCASSSGQGDTGELFFGEGSRLTVL.

This clone was found once. The chain has TRBV7-8 and TRBJ1-2, with TRBD1 as a possible D gene (5 bases). Germline assignment: CDR1 SGHVS and CDR2 FQNEAQ. The V gene lost 6 bases and the J gene lost 3 bases, with 20 bases spanning the gap. The CDR3 runs 16 residues. In nucleotides, the CDR3 is TGTGCCAGCAGTAAGGGTTCGGGGGAGGAGGACTATGGCTACACCTTC. The encoded protein is CASSKGSGEEDYGYTF.

CDR3 region: CASSGLERETQYF. For the CDR3, the DNA is TGTGCCAGCAGTGGACTGGAACGGGAGACCCAGTACTTC. V is TRBV2 and J is TRBJ2-5; D is ambiguous. Germline V CDR1 and CDR2: SNHLY, FYNNEI. V shed 4 bases and J shed 5 bases, with 11 bases lying between them. This CDR3 spans 13 amino acids.